This TCR beta chain was recorded in a study of cytomegalovirus exposure and HLA in healthy donors. Study-wide context: From about 170 million T cells, an earlier analysis saw roughly 100 million unique TCR beta sequences. Broader study findings: Accurate HLA-A and HLA-B prediction from TCR beta sequences was reported for most subjects.

This clone was detected only once. The antigen is undetermined. The V end was cut by 3 bases, the J end by 0 bases, with 11 bases between. Germline CDR1 is MDHEN and CDR2 is SYDVKM. This CDR3 has 16 residues. The PCR used 60 Vbeta and 13 Jbeta primers. The method was immunoSEQ multiplex PCR; TCRdb's version includes in-frame clones alone and lacks a portion of them. The sample consists of around 130,000 clones, 80% of them appearing once. The sample comprised PBMCs. This rearrangement joins TRBV28 to TRBJ2-2, with D possibly TRBD2 on 6 matching bases. This receptor was identified in a female donor in good health and CMV-seronegative. CDR3 bases: TGTGCCAGCAGTTTCGGTGGGACTCCGAACACCGGGGAGCTGTTTTTT. This translates into CASSFGGTPNTGELFF.